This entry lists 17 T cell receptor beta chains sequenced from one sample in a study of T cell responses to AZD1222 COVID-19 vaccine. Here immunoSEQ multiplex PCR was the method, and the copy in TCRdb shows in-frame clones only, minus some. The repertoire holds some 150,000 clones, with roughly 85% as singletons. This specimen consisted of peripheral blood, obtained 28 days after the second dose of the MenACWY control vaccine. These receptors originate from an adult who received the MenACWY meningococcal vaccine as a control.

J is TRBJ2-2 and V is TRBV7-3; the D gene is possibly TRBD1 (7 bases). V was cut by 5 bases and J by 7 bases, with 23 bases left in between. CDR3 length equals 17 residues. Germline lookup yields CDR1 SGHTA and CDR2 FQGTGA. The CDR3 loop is CASSKSGGLSRFGELFF. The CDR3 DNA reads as TGTGCCAGCAGCAAATCAGGGGGGCTGTCTAGATTCGGGGAGCTGTTTTTT.

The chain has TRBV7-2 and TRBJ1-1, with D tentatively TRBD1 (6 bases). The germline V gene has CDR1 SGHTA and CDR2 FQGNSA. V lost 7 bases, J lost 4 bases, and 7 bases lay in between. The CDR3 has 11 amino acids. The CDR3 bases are TGTGCCAGCACAGGGGTCACTGAAGCTTTCTTT. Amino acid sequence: CASTGVTEAFF.

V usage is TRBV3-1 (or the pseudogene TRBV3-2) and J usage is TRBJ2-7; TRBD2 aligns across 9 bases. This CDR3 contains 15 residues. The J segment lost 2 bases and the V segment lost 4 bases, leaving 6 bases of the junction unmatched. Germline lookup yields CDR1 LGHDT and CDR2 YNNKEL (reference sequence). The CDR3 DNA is TGTGCCAGCAGCCCTTGGGCTAGCGGGGCCTACGAGCAGTACTTC. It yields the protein CASSPWASGAYEQYF.

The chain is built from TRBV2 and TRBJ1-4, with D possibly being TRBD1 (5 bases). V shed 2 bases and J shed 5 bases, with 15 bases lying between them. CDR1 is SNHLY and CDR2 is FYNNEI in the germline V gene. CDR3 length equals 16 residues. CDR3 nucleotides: TGTGCCAGCAGTGAATGGGGACCGACTCTCAATGAAAAACTGTTTTTT. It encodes CASSEWGPTLNEKLFF.

Written as DNA, the CDR3 is TGTGCCAGCAGTTTCGGGGGGGGCAGGTCAGATACGCAGTATTTT. It codes for CASSFGGGRSDTQYF. The V and J genes are TRBV2 and TRBJ2-3, with TRBD2 matching over 8 bases. CDR3 length: 15 amino acids. Germline V lookup: CDR1 SNHLY, CDR2 FYNNEI. V shed 5 bases and J 4 bases; nucleotides not matched to a gene: 8.

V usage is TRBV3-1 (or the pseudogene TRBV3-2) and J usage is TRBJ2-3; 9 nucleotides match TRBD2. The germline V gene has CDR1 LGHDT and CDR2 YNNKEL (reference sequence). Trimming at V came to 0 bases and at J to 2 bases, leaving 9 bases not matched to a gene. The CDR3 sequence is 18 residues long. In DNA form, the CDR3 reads TGTGCCAGCAGCCAAGAATGGGGCGGGGGGGCAAACACAGATACGCAGTATTTT. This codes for CASSQEWGGGANTDTQYF.

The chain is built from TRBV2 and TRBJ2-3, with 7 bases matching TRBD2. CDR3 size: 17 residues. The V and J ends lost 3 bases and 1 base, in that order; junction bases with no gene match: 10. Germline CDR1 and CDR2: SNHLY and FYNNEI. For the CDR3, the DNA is TGTGCCAGCAGTGACGCGGGAGTAAGCTTTGGCACAGATACGCAGTATTTT. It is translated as CASSDAGVSFGTDTQYF.

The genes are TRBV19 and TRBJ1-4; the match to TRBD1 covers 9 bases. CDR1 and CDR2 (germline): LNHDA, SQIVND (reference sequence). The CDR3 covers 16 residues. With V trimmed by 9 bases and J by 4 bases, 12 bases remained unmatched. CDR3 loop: CASQGGQGSFNEKLFF. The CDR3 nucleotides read TGTGCCAGCCAAGGGGGACAGGGATCCTTTAATGAAAAACTGTTTTTT.

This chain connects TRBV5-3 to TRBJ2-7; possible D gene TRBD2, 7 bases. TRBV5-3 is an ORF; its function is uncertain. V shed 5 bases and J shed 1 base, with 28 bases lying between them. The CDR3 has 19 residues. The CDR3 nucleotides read TGTGCCAGAAGATTCCTAGGGCGGCTGGCGGGGGCTAGGTCCTACGAGCAGTACGTC. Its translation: CARRFLGRLAGARSYEQYV.

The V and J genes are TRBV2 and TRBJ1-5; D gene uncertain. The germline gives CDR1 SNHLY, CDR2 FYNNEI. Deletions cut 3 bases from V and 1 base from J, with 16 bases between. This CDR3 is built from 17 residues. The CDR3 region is CASSDGSQLRSNQPQHF. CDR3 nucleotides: TGTGCCAGCAGTGATGGCAGCCAACTACGAAGCAATCAGCCCCAGCATTTT.

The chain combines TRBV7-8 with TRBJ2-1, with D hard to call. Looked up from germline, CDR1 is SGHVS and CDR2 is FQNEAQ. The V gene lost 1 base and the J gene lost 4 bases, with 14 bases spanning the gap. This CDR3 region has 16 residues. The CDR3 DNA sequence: TGTGCCAGCAGCTTAGGTACTGGGGTTTTTTACAATGAGCAGTTCTTC. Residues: CASSLGTGVFYNEQFF.

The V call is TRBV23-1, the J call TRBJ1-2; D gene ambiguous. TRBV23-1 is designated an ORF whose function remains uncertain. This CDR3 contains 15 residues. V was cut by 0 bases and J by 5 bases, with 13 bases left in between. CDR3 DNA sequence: TGCGCCAGCAGTCAATCTTTTGACTTAAATTATGGCTACACCTTC. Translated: CASSQSFDLNYGYTF.

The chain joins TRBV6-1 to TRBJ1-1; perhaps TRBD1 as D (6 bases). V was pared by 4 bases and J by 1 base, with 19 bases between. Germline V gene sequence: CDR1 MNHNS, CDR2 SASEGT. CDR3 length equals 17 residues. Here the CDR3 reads CASSVLGQRGTNTEAFF. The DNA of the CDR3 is TGTGCCAGCAGTGTTCTCGGACAAAGGGGGACGAACACTGAAGCTTTCTTT.

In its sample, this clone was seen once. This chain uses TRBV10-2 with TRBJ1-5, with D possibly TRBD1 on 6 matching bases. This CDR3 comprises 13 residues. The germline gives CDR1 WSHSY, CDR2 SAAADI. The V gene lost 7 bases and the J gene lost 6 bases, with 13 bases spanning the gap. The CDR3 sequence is CASMDGGGQPQHF. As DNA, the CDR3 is TGCGCCAGCATGGATGGGGGCGGTCAGCCCCAGCATTTT.

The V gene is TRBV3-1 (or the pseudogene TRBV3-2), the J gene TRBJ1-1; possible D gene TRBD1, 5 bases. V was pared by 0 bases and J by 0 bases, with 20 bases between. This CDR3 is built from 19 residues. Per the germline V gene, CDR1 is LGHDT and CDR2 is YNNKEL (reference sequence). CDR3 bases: TGTGCCAGCAGCCAAGATGGGGGGACTTCCCTGGCCATGAACACTGAAGCTTTCTTT. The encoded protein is CASSQDGGTSLAMNTEAFF.

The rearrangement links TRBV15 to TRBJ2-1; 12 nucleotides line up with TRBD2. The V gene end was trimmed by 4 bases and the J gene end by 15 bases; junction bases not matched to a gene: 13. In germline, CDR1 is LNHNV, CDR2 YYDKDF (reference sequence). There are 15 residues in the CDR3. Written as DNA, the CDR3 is TGTGCCACCAGCACCTCTAGCGGGAGGGCATGGGGTTGGTTCTTC. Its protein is CATSTSSGRAWGWFF.

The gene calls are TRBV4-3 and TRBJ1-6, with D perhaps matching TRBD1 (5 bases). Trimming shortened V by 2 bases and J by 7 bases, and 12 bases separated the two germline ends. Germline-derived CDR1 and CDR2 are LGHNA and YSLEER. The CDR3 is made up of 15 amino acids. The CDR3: CASSQNQGDNSPLHF. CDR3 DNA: TGCGCCAGCAGCCAAAATCAGGGTGACAATTCACCCCTCCACTTT.